This T cell receptor (beta chain) came from a study of T cell repertoires in cytomegalovirus infection. The study, taken as a whole, reports: Frequencies of public TCR beta families were cumulated, and this identified carriers of CMV plus the relevant HLA. HLA-C-restricted CMV-specific TCR beta clonotypes were dominant in the ex vivo response.

CDR3 length: 18 amino acids. Trimming at V came to 0 bases and at J to 0 bases, leaving 10 bases not matched to a gene. Germline V CDR1 and CDR2: SEHNR, FQNEAQ (reference sequence). As regards this clonotype: Its antigen is unknown.

MiXCR was run by TCRdb on the reads, yielding one entry per CDR3 protein. The table shows about 740,000 distinct CDR3 sequences, with about a third occurring only once. This TCR was recovered from a human donor in good health (CMV status not recorded). Some clones in this sample may be carry-over from other donors' samples. The gene calls are TRBV7-9 and TRBJ2-7, with 8 nucleotides matching TRBD2. Sequencing was carried out using PBMCs. The DNA of the CDR3 is TGTGCCAGCAGCTTAGCTAATGTGGCTAGCGGGTACTCCTACGAGCAGTACTTC. Translating gives CASSLANVASGYSYEQYF.